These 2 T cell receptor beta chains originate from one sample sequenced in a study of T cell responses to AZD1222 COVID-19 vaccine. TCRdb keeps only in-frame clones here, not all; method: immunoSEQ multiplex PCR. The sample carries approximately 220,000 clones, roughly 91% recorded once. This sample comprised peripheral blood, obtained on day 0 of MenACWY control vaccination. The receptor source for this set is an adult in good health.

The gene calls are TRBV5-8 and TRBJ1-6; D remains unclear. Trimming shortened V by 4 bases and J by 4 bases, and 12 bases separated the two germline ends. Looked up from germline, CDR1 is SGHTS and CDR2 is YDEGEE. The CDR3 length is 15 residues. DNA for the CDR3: TGTGCCAGCAGCCCGGCGGGGAGGTATAATTCACCCCTCCACTTT. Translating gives CASSPAGRYNSPLHF.

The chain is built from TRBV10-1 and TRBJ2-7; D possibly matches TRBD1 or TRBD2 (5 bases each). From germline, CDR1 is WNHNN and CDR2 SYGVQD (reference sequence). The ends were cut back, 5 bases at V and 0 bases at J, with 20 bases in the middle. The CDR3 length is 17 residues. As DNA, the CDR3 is TGCGCCAGCAGTCCTCGGTTGATGGGGGAAGCCTCCTACGAGCAGTACTTC. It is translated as CASSPRLMGEASYEQYF.